This T cell receptor beta chain was retrieved from a study of identical twins. Study outcomes and limitations: Instead of following the same donors, the conclusions were based on cross-sectional statistical analysis.

MiXCR was run by TCRdb on the 5' RACE reads, yielding one entry per CDR3 protein. In the table there are roughly 500,000 distinct CDR3 sequences, less than 25% of which are singletons. A remark on this clonotype: Its antigen is unidentified.

The V and J ends lost 6 bases and 0 bases respectively, with 5 bases between them. This CDR3 has 13 amino acids. Germline V gene lookup returns CDR1 SGHTA and CDR2 FQGNSA. The same data also went into a second study, on T cells expressing NK-cell markers. That paper states: HCMV seropositivity characterized seven of the eight sequenced donors, and seronegativity one.

This clonotype was obtained from a woman between 18 and 30 years old in good health. The chain uses TRBV7-2 and TRBJ2-2; D is ambiguous. The sequencing sample was made of CD4+ T cells sorted from blood. The DNA of the CDR3 is TGTGCCAGCAGACCTCCGAACACCGGGGAGCTGTTTTTT. This codes for CASRPPNTGELFF.